One and the same sample provided the 15 T cell receptor beta chains below, sequenced in a study of T-cell reconstitution after alpha-beta-depleted transplantation in children. The TCRbeta library was prepared with unique molecular identifiers. TCRdb analysed the PCR reads with MiXCR anew, one entry per CDR3 protein. The sample lists more than 450,000 distinct CDR3 sequences; 18% were seen once. The starting material was PBMCs from the stem cell graft donor, obtained from the stem cell graft. Receptors were obtained from a human donor who donated a stem cell graft to a child with acute lymphoblastic leukemia.

This clonotype appeared a few times. The V and J genes are TRBV9 and TRBJ2-1; 9 positions agree with TRBD1. This CDR3 is built from 15 residues. Trimming at V came to 0 bases and at J to 8 bases, leaving 6 bases not matched to a gene. CDR1 is SGDLS, CDR2 YYNGEE, per germline. CDR3 sequence reads: CASSVETGGIYEQFF. The DNA of the CDR3 is TGTGCCAGCAGCGTAGAAACAGGGGGCATCTATGAGCAGTTCTTC. The variable domain in full, completed from reference TRBV9 and TRBJ2-1, reads DSGVTQTPKHLITATGQRVTLRCSPRSGDLSVYWYQQSLDQGLQFLIQYYNGEERAKGNILERFSAQQFPDLHSELNLSSLELGDSALYFCASSVETGGIYEQFFGPGTRLTVL.

This clonotype has only a few counts. The rearrangement joins TRBV5-6 to TRBJ2-7; unclear D gene. CDR1 SGHDT and CDR2 YYEEEE come from the germline V gene. V gave up 6 bases and J gave up 4 bases, with 20 bases separating them. The CDR3 loop spans 15 amino acids. CDR3 loop: CASTPRTTDRYEQYF. The CDR3 DNA is TGTGCCAGCACTCCTCGGACGACGGATAGGTACGAGCAGTACTTC.

This chain links TRBV5-1 with TRBJ2-1; possible D gene TRBD2, 6 bases. The CDR3 loop spans 14 amino acids. Germline loops: CDR1 SGHRS, CDR2 YFSETQ. V dropped 7 bases and J dropped 3 bases, with 14 bases sitting between them. CDR3 region: CASRLGSGYNEQFF. The CDR3 DNA reads as TGCGCCAGCCGCCTAGGTAGCGGCTACAATGAGCAGTTCTTC.

The chain joins TRBV27 to TRBJ2-1; the match to TRBD1 covers 7 bases. With 4 bases clipped from V and 4 bases from J, the junction kept 1 base outside the gene matches. The CDR3 runs 13 residues. CDR1 is MNHEY, CDR2 SMNVEV, per germline (reference sequence). The CDR3 DNA follows: TGTGCCAGCAGTTGGGGACAGTACAATGAGCAGTTCTTC. This gives the protein CASSWGQYNEQFF.

V is TRBV9 and J is TRBJ2-7; D is ambiguous. Trimming shortened V by 3 bases and J by 2 bases, and 15 bases separated the two germline ends. Germline V CDR1 and CDR2: SGDLS, YYNGEE. The CDR3 spans 15 residues. The CDR3 DNA sequence: TGTGCCAGCAGCGCTACCGGGCCGCCGACCTACGAGCAGTACTTC. Its translation is CASSATGPPTYEQYF.

This clonotype came up a few times. The V gene is TRBV12-3 or TRBV12-4, the J gene TRBJ1-4; D not certain. Trimming took 3 bases from V and 11 from J, leaving 10 bases between them. The CDR3 loop spans 12 amino acids. This chain's CDR3 is CASSFHGDKLFF. In DNA, the CDR3 is TGTGCCAGCAGTTTCCACGGCGACAAACTGTTTTTT.

The table lists this clonotype with a few counts. The chain employs TRBV5-1 and TRBJ2-3; D tentatively fits TRBD1 or TRBD2 (5 bases each). Germline loops: CDR1 SGHRS, CDR2 YFSETQ. The CDR3 sequence is 16 residues long. V was shortened by 4 bases and J by 4 bases, with 19 bases between the two germline ends. The CDR3 coding sequence is TGCGCCAGCAGCCTCCGGTCGGGGCAGAAATCAGATACGCAGTATTTT. As protein: CASSLRSGQKSDTQYF.

This clonotype was found many times. The chain has TRBV20-1 and TRBJ2-7; TRBD1 aligns across 8 bases. The germline gives CDR1 DFQATT, CDR2 SNEGSKA (reference sequence). CDR3 length: 12 amino acids. With V trimmed by 7 bases and J by 3 bases, 5 bases remained unmatched. This chain's CDR3 is CSGTGGNYEQYF. CDR3 coding DNA: TGCAGTGGCACAGGGGGGAACTACGAGCAGTACTTC.

This sequence joins TRBV27 and TRBJ1-5; a weak D match, TRBD1 (5 bases). V lost 4 bases and J 2 bases, leaving 9 bases between the germline ends. The CDR3 loop spans 14 amino acids. CDR1 is MNHEY, CDR2 SMNVEV, per germline (reference sequence). The CDR3 is CASSSGRRNQPQHF. For the CDR3, the DNA is TGTGCCAGCAGTTCAGGGAGACGCAATCAGCCCCAGCATTTT.

The chain links TRBV5-1 to TRBJ2-5; 9 bases are shared with TRBD2. Trimming removed 2 bases from V and 2 bases from J; junction bases left unmatched: 4. This CDR3 is 15 amino acids long. Germline V gives CDR1 SGHRS, CDR2 YFSETQ. The CDR3 here is CASSFLAGTQETQYF. The CDR3 bases are TGCGCCAGCAGCTTCCTAGCGGGGACGCAAGAGACCCAGTACTTC.

The chain uses TRBV7-9 and TRBJ2-5; D perhaps matches TRBD1 (6 bases). V was pared by 4 bases and J by 0 bases, with 12 bases between. Germline CDR1 reads SEHNR; CDR2 reads FQNEAQ (reference sequence). CDR3 length equals 15 residues. In DNA form, the CDR3 reads TGTGCCAGCAGCTCGATTCAGGGGTACCAAGAGACCCAGTACTTC. This gives the protein CASSSIQGYQETQYF.

This clonotype turned up a few times. The genes are TRBV25-1 and TRBJ2-3; no clear D gene. V was cut by 3 bases and J by 4 bases, with 17 bases left in between. The germline V gene has CDR1 MGHDK and CDR2 SYGVNS. The CDR3 consists of 16 residues. CDR3 DNA: TGTGCCAGCAGTGACCCCTCCGAATTTGGGGCAGATACGCAGTATTTT. Amino acid sequence: CASSDPSEFGADTQYF.

This clonotype was seen more than once but under ten times. The CDR3: CASSPTGGPEAFF. In nucleotides, the CDR3 is TGTGCCAGCAGTCCAACAGGGGGACCTGAAGCTTTCTTT. The rearrangement joins TRBV12-3 or TRBV12-4 to TRBJ1-1, with 8 bases aligning to TRBD1. The CDR3 totals 13 residues. The trim removed 5 bases at V and 6 bases at J, leaving 5 bases unmatched.

To note about this clonotype: One end of the junction varies from germline; a read error may be responsible. The chain links TRBV7-9 to TRBJ1-4; D is unclear. The CDR3 sequence is 15 residues long. CDR1 SEHNR and CDR2 FQNEAQ come from the germline V gene (reference sequence). CDR3: CASTLYLGTNEKLFF. CDR3 DNA: TGTGCCAGCACCTTATACCTGGGGACTAATGAAAAACTGTTTTTT.

There are a few counts of this clonotype. The chain joins TRBV29-1 to TRBJ1-1; D is uncertain. CDR3 length: 11 residues. The V gene lost 4 bases and the J gene lost 1 base, with 4 bases spanning the gap. In germline, CDR1 is SQVTM, CDR2 ANQGSEA. The CDR3 region is CSVGENTEAFF. The CDR3 DNA follows: TGCAGCGTTGGAGAGAACACTGAAGCTTTCTTT.